This T cell receptor (beta chain) was recovered during a study of shared clonotypes between healthy human individuals. Study overall: A couple of women and three men aged 18 to 49 made up the donors. Study-wide points: Lower generation probabilities were found for non-shared clonotypes than for those shared by all four donors. Sorted-subset samples were not fully sequenced, rarefaction indicated.

Template for every sorted-subset replicate PCR totaled about 0.2 ug DNA, some 30,000 T cell genomes. Generated by immunoSEQ multiplex PCR, the TCRdb table keeps only in-frame clones and is missing some. This sample has roughly 330,000 clones, with approximately 74% found just once. CDR1 and CDR2 from the germline V gene are SGHRS and YFSETQ. V was clipped by 4 bases and J by 3 bases, with 14 bases between them. The CDR3 runs 15 residues. Details on this clone: Its antigen is not identified.

The receptor comes from a young man in good health. The J gene is TRBJ1-5, the V gene TRBV5-1, with a tentative D call TRBD1 (5 bases). The specimen was memory CD4+ T cells sorted from blood. Subset: CD45RA-negative fraction. CDR3 sequence (DNA): TGCGCCAGCAGCCCCATTGACAGCCTCAATCAGCCCCAGCATTTT. Its protein product is CASSPIDSLNQPQHF.